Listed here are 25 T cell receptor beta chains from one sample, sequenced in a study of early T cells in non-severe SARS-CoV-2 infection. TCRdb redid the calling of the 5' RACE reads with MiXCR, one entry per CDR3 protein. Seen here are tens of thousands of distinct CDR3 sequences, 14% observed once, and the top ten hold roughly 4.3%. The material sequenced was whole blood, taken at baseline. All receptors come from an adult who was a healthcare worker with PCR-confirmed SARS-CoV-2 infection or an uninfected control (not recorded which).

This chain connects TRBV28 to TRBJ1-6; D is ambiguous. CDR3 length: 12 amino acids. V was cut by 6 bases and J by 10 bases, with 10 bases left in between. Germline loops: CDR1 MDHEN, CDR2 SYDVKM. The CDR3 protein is CASSFGSSPLHF. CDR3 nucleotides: TGTGCCAGCAGCTTTGGGAGCTCACCCCTCCACTTT.

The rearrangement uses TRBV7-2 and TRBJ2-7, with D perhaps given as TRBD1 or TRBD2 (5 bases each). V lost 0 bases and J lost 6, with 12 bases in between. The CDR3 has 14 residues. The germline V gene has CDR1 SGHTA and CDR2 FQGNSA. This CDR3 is CASSLASEGTEQYF. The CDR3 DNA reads TGTGCCAGCAGCTTAGCGAGCGAGGGGACCGAGCAGTACTTC.

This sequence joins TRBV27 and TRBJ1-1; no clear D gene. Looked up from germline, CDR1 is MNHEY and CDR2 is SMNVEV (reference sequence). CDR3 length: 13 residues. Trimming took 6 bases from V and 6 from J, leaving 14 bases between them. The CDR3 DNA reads TGTGCCAGCAGCCCTGACTTTAGTCCTGAAGCTTTCTTT. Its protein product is CASSPDFSPEAFF.

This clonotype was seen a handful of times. The CDR3 sequence is CASSYAPLAGEGQETQYF. CDR3 sequence (DNA): TGTGCCAGCAGCTATGCGCCCCTAGCGGGAGAGGGGCAAGAGACCCAGTACTTC. This chain connects TRBV7-2 to TRBJ2-5; TRBD2 matches 10 bases. Germline V lookup: CDR1 SGHTA, CDR2 FQGNSA. This CDR3 contains 18 residues. V was clipped by 4 bases and J by 2 bases; unmatched bases: 13.

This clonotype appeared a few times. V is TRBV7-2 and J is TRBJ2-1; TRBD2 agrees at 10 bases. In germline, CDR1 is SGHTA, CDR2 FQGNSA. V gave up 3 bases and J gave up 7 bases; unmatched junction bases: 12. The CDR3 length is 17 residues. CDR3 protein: CASSFGPSGRAGNEQFF. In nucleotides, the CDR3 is TGTGCCAGCAGCTTTGGGCCCAGCGGGAGGGCCGGAAATGAGCAGTTCTTC.

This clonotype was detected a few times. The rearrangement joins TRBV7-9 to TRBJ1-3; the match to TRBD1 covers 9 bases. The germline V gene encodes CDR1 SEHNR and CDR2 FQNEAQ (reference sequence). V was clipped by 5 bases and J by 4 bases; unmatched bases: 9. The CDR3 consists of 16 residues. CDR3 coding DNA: TGTGCCAGCAGCCAGACCGGGACAGGGTACGGAAACACCATATATTTT. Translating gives CASSQTGTGYGNTIYF.

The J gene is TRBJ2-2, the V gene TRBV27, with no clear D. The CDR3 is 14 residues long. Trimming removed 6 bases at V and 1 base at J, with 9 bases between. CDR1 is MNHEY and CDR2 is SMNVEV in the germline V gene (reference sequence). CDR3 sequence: CASSRTENTGELFF. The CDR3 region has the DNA TGTGCCAGCAGCAGGACGGAGAACACCGGGGAGCTGTTTTTT.

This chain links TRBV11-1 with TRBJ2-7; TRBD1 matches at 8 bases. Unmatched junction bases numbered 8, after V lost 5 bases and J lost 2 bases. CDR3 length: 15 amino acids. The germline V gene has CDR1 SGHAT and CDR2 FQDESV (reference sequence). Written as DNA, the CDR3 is TGTGCCAGCAGCCCATACAGGGGGTCTGCCTACGAGCAGTACTTC. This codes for CASSPYRGSAYEQYF.

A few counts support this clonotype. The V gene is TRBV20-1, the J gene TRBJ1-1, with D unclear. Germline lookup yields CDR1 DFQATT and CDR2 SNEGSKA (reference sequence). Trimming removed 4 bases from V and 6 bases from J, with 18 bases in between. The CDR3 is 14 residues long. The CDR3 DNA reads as TGCAGTGCTACAGATGGCCACAAGATCGCTGAAGCTTTCTTT. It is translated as CSATDGHKIAEAFF.

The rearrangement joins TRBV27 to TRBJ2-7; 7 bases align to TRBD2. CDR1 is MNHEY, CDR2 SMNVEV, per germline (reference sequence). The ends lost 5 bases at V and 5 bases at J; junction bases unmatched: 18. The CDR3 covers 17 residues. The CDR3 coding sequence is TGTGCCAGCAGTCCGAACCTCGTGGGGCGGGAGTTCGACGAGCAGTACTTC. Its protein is CASSPNLVGREFDEQYF.

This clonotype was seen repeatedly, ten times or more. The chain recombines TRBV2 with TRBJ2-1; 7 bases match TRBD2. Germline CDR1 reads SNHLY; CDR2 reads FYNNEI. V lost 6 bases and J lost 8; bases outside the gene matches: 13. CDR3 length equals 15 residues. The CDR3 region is CASRPTSSGTDEQFF. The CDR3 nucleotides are TGTGCCAGCAGGCCGACTTCCAGCGGGACCGATGAGCAGTTCTTC. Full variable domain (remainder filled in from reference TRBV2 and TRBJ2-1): EPEVTQTPSHQVTQMGQEVILRCVPISNHLYFYWYRQILGQKVEFLVSFYNNEISEKSEIFDDQFSVERPDGSNFTLKIRSTKLEDSAMYFCASRPTSSGTDEQFFGPGTRLTVL.

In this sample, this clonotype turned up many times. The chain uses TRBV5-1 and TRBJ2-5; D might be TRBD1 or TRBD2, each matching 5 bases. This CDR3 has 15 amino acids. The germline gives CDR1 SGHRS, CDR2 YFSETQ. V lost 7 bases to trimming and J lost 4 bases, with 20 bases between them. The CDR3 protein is CASGLGWAGAETQYF. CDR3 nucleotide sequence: TGCGCCAGCGGATTAGGATGGGCCGGGGCAGAGACCCAGTACTTC.

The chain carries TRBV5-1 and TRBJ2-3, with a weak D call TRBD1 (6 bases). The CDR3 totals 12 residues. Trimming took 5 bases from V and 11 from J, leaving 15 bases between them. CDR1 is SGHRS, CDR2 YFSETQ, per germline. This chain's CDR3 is CASSSPPGEQYF. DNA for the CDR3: TGCGCCAGCAGTTCTCCGCCAGGGGAGCAGTATTTT.

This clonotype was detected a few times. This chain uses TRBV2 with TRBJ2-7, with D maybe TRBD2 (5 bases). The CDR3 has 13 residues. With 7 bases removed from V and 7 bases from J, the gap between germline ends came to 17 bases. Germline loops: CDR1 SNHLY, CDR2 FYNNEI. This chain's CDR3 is CASNPLEGPEQYF. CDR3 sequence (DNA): TGTGCCAGCAATCCATTAGAGGGTCCGGAGCAGTACTTC.

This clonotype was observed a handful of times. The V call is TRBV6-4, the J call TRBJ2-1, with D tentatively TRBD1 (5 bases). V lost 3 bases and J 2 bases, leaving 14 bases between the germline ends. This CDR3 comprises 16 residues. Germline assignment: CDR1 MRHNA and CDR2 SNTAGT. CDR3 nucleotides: TGTGCCAGCAGTGAGCAAGGGGCTGCTGCCTACAATGAGCAGTTCTTC. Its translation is CASSEQGAAAYNEQFF.

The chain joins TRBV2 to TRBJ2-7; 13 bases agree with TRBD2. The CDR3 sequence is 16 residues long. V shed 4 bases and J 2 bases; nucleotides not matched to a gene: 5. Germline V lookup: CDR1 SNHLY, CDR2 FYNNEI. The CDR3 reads CASSGGLAGPPYEQYF. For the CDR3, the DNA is TGTGCCAGCAGTGGGGGACTAGCGGGACCCCCCTACGAGCAGTACTTC.

The CDR3 protein is CASSPPTERNEQFF. CDR3 bases: TGTGCCAGCTCACCACCGACAGAACGCAATGAGCAGTTCTTC. The chain links TRBV18 to TRBJ2-1; weak D call: TRBD1 (5 bases). V lost 0 bases and J lost 6, with 9 bases in between. The CDR3 is 14 amino acids. The germline V gene has CDR1 KGHSH and CDR2 LQKENI.

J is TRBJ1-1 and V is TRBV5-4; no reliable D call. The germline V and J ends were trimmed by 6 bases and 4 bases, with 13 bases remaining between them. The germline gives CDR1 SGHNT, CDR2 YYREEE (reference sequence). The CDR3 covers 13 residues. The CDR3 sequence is CASIGSRSTEAFF. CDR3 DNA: TGTGCCAGCATCGGGTCAAGAAGCACTGAAGCTTTCTTT.

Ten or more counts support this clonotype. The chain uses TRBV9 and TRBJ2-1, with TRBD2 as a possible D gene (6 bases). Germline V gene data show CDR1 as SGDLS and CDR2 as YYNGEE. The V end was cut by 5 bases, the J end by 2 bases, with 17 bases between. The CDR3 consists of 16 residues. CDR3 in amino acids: CASSDSRDSPYNEQFF. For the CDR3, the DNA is TGTGCCAGCAGTGATAGCCGGGACTCCCCCTACAATGAGCAGTTCTTC. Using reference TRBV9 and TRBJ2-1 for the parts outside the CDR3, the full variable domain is DSGVTQTPKHLITATGQRVTLRCSPRSGDLSVYWYQQSLDQGLQFLIQYYNGEERAKGNILERFSAQQFPDLHSELNLSSLELGDSALYFCASSDSRDSPYNEQFFGPGTRLTVL.

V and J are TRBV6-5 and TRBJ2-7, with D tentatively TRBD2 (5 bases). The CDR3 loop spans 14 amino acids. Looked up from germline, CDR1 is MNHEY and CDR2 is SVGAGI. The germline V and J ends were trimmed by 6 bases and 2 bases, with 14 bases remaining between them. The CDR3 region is CASSPGSPAYEQYF. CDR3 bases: TGTGCCAGCAGCCCTGGGAGCCCTGCCTACGAGCAGTACTTC.

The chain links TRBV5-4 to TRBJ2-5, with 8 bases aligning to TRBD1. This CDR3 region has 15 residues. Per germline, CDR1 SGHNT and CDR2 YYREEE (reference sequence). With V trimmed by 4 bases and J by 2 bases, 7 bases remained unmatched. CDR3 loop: CASSTGQGPQETQYF. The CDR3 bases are TGTGCCAGCAGCACCGGACAGGGCCCTCAAGAGACCCAGTACTTC.

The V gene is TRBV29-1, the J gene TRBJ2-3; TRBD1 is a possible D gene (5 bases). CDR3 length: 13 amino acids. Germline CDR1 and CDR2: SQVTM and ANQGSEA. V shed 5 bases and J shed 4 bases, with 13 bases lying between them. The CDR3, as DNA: TGCAGCGTTTGGGGCAGAGCTTCAGATACGCAGTATTTT. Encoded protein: CSVWGRASDTQYF.

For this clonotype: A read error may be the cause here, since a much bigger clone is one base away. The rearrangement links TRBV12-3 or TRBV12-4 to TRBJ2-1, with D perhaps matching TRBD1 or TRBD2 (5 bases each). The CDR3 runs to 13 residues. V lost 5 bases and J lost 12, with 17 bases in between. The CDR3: CASSIPPVRGQFF. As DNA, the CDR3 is TGTGCCAGCAGTATCCCTCCCGTGAGGGGGCAGTTCTTC.

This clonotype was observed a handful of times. CDR3 sequence: CASTALAGGSYNEQFF. The CDR3 DNA is TGTGCCAGCACCGCACTAGCGGGAGGGTCCTACAATGAGCAGTTCTTC. The gene calls are TRBV28 and TRBJ2-1; TRBD2 matches 13 bases. The germline CDR1 and CDR2 sequences are MDHEN and SYDVKM. With V trimmed by 7 bases and J by 1 base, 4 bases remained unmatched. This CDR3 has 16 amino acids.

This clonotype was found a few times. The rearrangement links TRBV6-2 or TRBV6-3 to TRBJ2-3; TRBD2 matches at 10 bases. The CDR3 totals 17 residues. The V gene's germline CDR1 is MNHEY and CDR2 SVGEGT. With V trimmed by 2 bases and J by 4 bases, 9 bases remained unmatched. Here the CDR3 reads CASSYDPSGSGADTQYF. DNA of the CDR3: TGTGCCAGCAGTTACGACCCTAGCGGGAGTGGGGCAGATACGCAGTATTTT.